The 9 T cell receptor beta chains listed next were all sequenced from one sample in a study of spatial heterogeneity in lung cancer. Study-wide results and limits: Counts of expanded intratumoral alpha and beta TCRs tracked tumor mutation counts.

TCRdb re-derived calls from the 5' RACE reads in MiXCR, one entry per CDR3 protein. The sample consists of roughly 18,000 distinct CDR3 sequences, roughly 10% of them appearing once. Their antigens are not known. Indicated time point: sample taken at primary tumor resection. The source material was lung tumor tissue, sampled at surgery. The source is a female donor with early-stage non-small cell lung cancer.

This clonotype was counted many times. The library was prepared for alpha chains; this beta chain is a stray read, so its frequency means little. The V call is TRBV12-3 or TRBV12-4, the J call TRBJ2-3; TRBD1 matches at 7 bases. CDR3 length: 14 residues. The V and J ends lost 3 bases and 3 bases, in that order; junction bases with no gene match: 3. The CDR3 DNA follows: TGTGCCAGCAGTTTCAGGGGACAGACAGATACGCAGTATTTT. This gives the protein CASSFRGQTDTQYF.

This clonotype occurred many times. The size of this beta chain means little, since it is a stray read in a library made for alpha chains. The chain joins TRBV6-5 to TRBJ1-2; no clear D gene. V was shortened by 4 bases and J by 3 bases, with 6 bases between the two germline ends. Germline assignment: CDR1 MNHEY and CDR2 SVGAGI. The CDR3 covers 12 residues. The CDR3 region is CASSSDDYGYTF. CDR3 in DNA: TGTGCCAGCAGTTCCGACGACTATGGCTACACCTTC.

Many counts were recorded for this clonotype. This beta chain appears as a stray read in a library generated for alpha chains; its size is not informative. This sequence joins TRBV6-2 or TRBV6-3 and TRBJ1-2; TRBD1 might be the D (5 bases). The CDR3 has 14 residues. Germline V gene data show CDR1 as MNHEY and CDR2 as SVGEGT. With 4 bases removed from V and 9 bases from J, the gap between germline ends came to 18 bases. The CDR3 region has the DNA TGTGCCAGCAGTTCACCGGGACTGGACGCCCGCTACACCTTC. Amino acids: CASSSPGLDARYTF.

This clonotype was detected ten times or more. Being off target in a library aimed at alpha chains, this beta chain has a size of little meaning. The chain uses TRBV29-1 and TRBJ1-2; perhaps TRBD1 as D (6 bases). The CDR3 has 14 amino acids. Trimming left V 7 bases short and J 4 bases short, with 19 bases between. Germline lookup yields CDR1 SQVTM and CDR2 ANQGSEA. The CDR3 protein is CSDLTGPPSYGYTF. CDR3 nucleotides: TGCAGCGACCTGACAGGACCTCCCTCCTATGGCTACACCTTC.

This clonotype has ten or more counts. This beta chain turned up in a library designed for alpha chains; as an off-target read, its abundance says little. This chain links TRBV5-1 with TRBJ2-1, with 9 bases fitting TRBD1. J lost 6 bases, V lost 0 bases, and 4 bases had no gene match. This CDR3 spans 15 amino acids. The germline CDR1 and CDR2 sequences are SGHRS and YFSETQ. The CDR3 bases are TGCGCCAGCAGCTTGGAAGGGACAGGGTTCAATGAGCAGTTCTTC. This sequence encodes CASSLEGTGFNEQFF. The full variable domain, completed using reference TRBV5-1 and TRBJ2-1, is KAGVTQTPRYLIKTRGQQVTLSCSPISGHRSVSWYQQTPGQGLQFLFEYFSETQRNKGNFPGRFSGRQFSNSRSEMNVSTLELGDSALYLCASSLEGTGFNEQFFGPGTRLTVL.

Many counts were recorded for this clonotype. In a library made to pick up alpha chains, this beta chain is a stray read with a size that means little. The CDR3 here is CASSIAGARYEQYF. For the CDR3, the DNA is TGCGCCAGCAGCATCGCAGGGGCGCGGTACGAGCAGTACTTC. This sequence joins TRBV5-1 and TRBJ2-7, with a weak D call TRBD1 (6 bases). CDR1 is SGHRS, CDR2 YFSETQ, per germline. The V and J ends lost 4 bases and 4 bases respectively, with 15 bases between them. The CDR3 length is 14 residues.

Of note for this clonotype: This beta chain is an unintended read in a library built for alpha chains; its size means little. The V call is TRBV5-6, the J call TRBJ1-3; 7 bases agree with TRBD1. The V and J ends lost 4 bases and 1 base, in that order; junction bases with no gene match: 11. The CDR3 loop spans 17 amino acids. Germline lookup yields CDR1 SGHDT and CDR2 YYEEEE. Written as DNA, the CDR3 is TGTGCCAGCAGCGCACCGACAGGGAAGGAGTCTGGAAACACCATATATTTT. Amino acids: CASSAPTGKESGNTIYF.

This clonotype was seen many times. Within a library made for alpha chains, this beta chain is off target, and its count is uninformative. The CDR3 sequence is CASGALPELKLFF. The CDR3 bases are TGTGCCAGCGGGGCCTTACCGGAATTAAAACTGTTTTTT. This rearrangement joins TRBV27 to TRBJ1-4, with a possible D match to TRBD1 (5 bases). The CDR3 contains 13 residues. V was clipped by 8 bases and J by 10 bases, with 17 bases between them. CDR1 is MNHEY and CDR2 is SMNVEV in the germline V gene (reference sequence).

This clonotype was observed many times. Within a library made for alpha chains, this beta chain is off target, and its count is uninformative. The CDR3 region has the DNA TGTGCCAGCAGCATACAGGGTTGGGTTAGGGACACCGGGGAGCTGTTTTTT. Translation gives CASSIQGWVRDTGELFF. The rearrangement links TRBV11-2 to TRBJ2-2, with D possibly being TRBD1 (6 bases). V was cut by 5 bases and J by 3 bases, with 19 bases left in between. CDR3 length: 17 residues. The V gene's germline CDR1 is SGHAT and CDR2 FQNNGV.